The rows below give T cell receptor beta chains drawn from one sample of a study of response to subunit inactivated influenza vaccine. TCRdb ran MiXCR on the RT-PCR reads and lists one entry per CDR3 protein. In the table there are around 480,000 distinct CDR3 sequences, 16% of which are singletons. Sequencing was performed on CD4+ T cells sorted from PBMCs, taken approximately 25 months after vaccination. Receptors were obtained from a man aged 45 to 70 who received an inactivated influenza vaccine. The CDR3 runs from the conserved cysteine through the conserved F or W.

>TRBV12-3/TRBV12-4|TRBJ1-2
CASSLIPEGYGYTF
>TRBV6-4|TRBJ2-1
CASSESGPGTNEQFF
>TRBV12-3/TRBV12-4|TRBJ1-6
CASSLTRYNSPLHF
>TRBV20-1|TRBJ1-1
CSARDWTGVVSEAFF
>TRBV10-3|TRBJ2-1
CAIDPGTSGNNEQFF
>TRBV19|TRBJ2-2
CASRPGQGGTGELFF
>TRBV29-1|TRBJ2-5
CSVGIGGRGLETQYF
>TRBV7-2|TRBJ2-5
CASSPMGSWETQYF
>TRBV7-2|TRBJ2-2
CASSFKSTGELFF
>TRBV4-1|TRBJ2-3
CASSQEPGSPTDTQYF
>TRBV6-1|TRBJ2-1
CASKIGTAYNEQFF
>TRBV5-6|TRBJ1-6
CASSFRDSGNFLHF
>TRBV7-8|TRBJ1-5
CASSLGDRAFQPQHF
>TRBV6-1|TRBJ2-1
CASSLRLANEQFF
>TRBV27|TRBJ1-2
CASSLSAEGGGYTF
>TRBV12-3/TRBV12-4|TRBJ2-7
CASSLGQGFNEQYF
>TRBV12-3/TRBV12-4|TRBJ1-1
CASRVFFSMNTEAFF
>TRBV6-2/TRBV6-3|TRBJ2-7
CASSTPGQLSYEQYF
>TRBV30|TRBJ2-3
CAWSGQAGDTQYF
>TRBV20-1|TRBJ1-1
CSADQSANTEAFF
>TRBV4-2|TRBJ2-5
CASSQGLGDQYF
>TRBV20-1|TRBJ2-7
CSARNRGHLPYEQYF
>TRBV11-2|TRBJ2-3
CASSYPGTGTDTQYF
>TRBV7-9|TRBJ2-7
CASSSHGLAYEQYF
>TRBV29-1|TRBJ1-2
CSVEDPGRGYTF
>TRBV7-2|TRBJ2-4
CASSFGGVNLAKNIQYF
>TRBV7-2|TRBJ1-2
CASTLQGRDGYTF
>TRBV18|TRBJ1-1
CASSPRAGSEQASEAFF
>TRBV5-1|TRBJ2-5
CASSSQGAVETQYF
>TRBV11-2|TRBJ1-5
CASSWDRGTQPQHF
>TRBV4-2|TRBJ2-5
CASSQDPGRPYYF
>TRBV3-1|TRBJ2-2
CASSLTSGRTGELFF
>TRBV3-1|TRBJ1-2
CASSQGVDTYGYTF
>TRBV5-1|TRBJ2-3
CASSLTRGLGDTQYF
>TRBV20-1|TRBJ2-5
CSARVAGGPLLETQYF
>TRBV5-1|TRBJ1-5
CASSMGQGNQPQHF
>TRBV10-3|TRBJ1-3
CAISDAGAGNTIYF
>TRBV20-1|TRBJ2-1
CSARPGGDEQFF
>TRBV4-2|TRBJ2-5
CASSLGTAQIQETQYF
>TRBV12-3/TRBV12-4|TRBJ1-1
CASSQAPNTEAFF
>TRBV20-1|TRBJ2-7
CSARSEGFYEQYF
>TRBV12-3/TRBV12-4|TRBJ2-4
CASSLMGRAKNIQYF
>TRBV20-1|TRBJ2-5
CSATSGGIGETQYF
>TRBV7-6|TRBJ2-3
CASSSTSTDTQYF
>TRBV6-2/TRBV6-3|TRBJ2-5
CASSYQGWETQYF
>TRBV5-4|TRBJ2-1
CASSSTGSNEQFF
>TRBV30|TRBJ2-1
CALVQAYNEQFF
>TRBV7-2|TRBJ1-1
CASSPQGRPNTEAFF
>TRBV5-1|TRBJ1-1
CASSSRTDPGSTEAFF
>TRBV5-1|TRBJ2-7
CASSLAGPPWGDEQYF
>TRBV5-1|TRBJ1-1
CASSLSQVAEAFF
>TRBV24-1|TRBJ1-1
CATQSEGGEAFF
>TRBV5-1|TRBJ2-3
CASSLAPPSTDTQYF
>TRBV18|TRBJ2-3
CASSPQRGVADTQYF